A single sample gave rise to the 5 T cell receptor beta chains below, sequenced in a study of T cell repertoires in cytomegalovirus infection. For these TCRs, the target antigens are not known. TCRdb fed the reads into MiXCR, producing one record per CDR3 protein. The table includes roughly 500,000 distinct CDR3 sequences, around 30% detected once. The sequenced sample was cultured PBMCs, obtained from culture after CMV antigen stimulation. The receptors derive from a human donor in good health (CMV status not recorded). Some clones in this sample may be carry-over from other donors' samples.

This clonotype was counted at least ten times. The CDR3: CSASSWDRPDTQYF. The CDR3 DNA sequence: TGCAGCGCCTCCTCATGGGACAGACCAGATACGCAGTATTTT. The chain couples TRBV29-1 to TRBJ2-3; TRBD1 matches at 7 bases. The CDR3 sequence is 14 residues long. V lost 7 bases to trimming and J lost 4 bases; unmatched junction nucleotides: 11. CDR1 and CDR2 from the germline V gene are SQVTM and ANQGSEA.

This chain joins TRBV6-8 and TRBJ1-5, with 8 positions matching TRBD1. This CDR3 comprises 14 residues. Germline CDR1 is MNHGY and CDR2 is SAAAGT. The J segment lost 2 bases and the V segment lost 7 bases, leaving 4 bases of the junction unmatched. The CDR3 is CASTGGYGNQPQHF. The DNA for the CDR3 is TGTGCCAGCACAGGGGGCTACGGCAATCAGCCCCAGCATTTT.

This clonotype was observed a handful of times. The V and J genes are TRBV7-2 and TRBJ1-2; D is perhaps TRBD1 (5 bases). Trimming removed 1 base at V and 3 bases at J, with 9 bases between. This CDR3 has 14 residues. Germline CDR1 SGHTA, CDR2 FQGNSA. CDR3 coding DNA: TGTGCCAGCAGCTTAGAAGGCAGGGACTATGGCTACACCTTC. Protein sequence: CASSLEGRDYGYTF. The variable domain in full, completed from reference TRBV7-2 and TRBJ1-2, reads GAGVSQSPSNKVTEKGKDVELRCDPISGHTALYWYRQSLGQGLEFLIYFQGNSAPDKSGLPSDRFSAERTGGSVSTLTIQRTQQEDSAVYLCASSLEGRDYGYTFGSGTRLTVV.

This clonotype was found many times. V and J are TRBV28 and TRBJ2-1; tentative D call: TRBD1 (5 bases). CDR3 length: 15 amino acids. The germline V gene has CDR1 MDHEN and CDR2 SYDVKM. Between the trimmed V and J ends, which lost 7 bases and 3 bases, there was a span of 16 bases. CDR3 nucleotides: TGTGCCAGCACCGCCTCTGGGGCCCGCTACAATGAGCAGTTCTTC. Protein product: CASTASGARYNEQFF.

This clonotype was picked up a small number of times. The chain couples TRBV20-1 to TRBJ2-5, with 9 bases matching TRBD2. Germline V lookup: CDR1 DFQATT, CDR2 SNEGSKA (reference sequence). This CDR3 comprises 13 residues. The junction had 7 bases not matched to a gene; V was cut back by 7 bases and J by 4 bases. The CDR3 nucleotides are TGCAGTGGTAGCGGGAGTTTGCGAGAGACCCAGTACTTC. Translating gives CSGSGSLRETQYF.